These 25 T cell receptor beta chains were sequenced from one sample in a study of T cell responses to AZD1222 COVID-19 vaccine. The method was immunoSEQ multiplex PCR; TCRdb's version includes in-frame clones alone and lacks a portion of them. The sample consists of about 68,000 clones, more than 80% of them appearing once. The source was peripheral blood, collected on day 0 of AZD1222 vaccination. These receptors were obtained from an adult in good health.

The gene calls are TRBV6-5 and TRBJ1-5; a possible D gene is TRBD1 (6 bases). Trimming left V 8 bases short and J 4 bases short, with 12 bases between. This CDR3 has 13 residues. Germline V CDR1 and CDR2: MNHEY, SVGAGI. The CDR3 DNA reads TGTGCCAGCTCGGACAGAGAAAATCAGCCCCAGCATTTT. Translating gives CASSDRENQPQHF.

V is TRBV6-1 and J is TRBJ2-3; possible D gene TRBD1, 5 bases. This CDR3 has 14 residues. The V end lost 3 bases, the J end lost 1 base, and 8 bases lay between the germline ends. Germline V CDR1 and CDR2: MNHNS, SASEGT. The CDR3 loop is CASSDRVGTDTQYF. The DNA of the CDR3 is TGTGCCAGCAGTGACAGGGTCGGCACAGATACGCAGTATTTT.

V is TRBV30 and J is TRBJ1-2, with D perhaps TRBD1 (5 bases). This CDR3 comprises 15 residues. Germline CDR1 GTSNPN, CDR2 SVGIG (reference sequence). V was trimmed by 4 bases and J by 1 base, leaving 16 bases between them. CDR3 nucleotides: TGTGCCTGGAATACAGGTCGTAGCATTAACTATGGCTACACCTTC. Protein product: CAWNTGRSINYGYTF. Filled out from reference TRBV30 and TRBJ1-2, the complete variable domain reads SQTIHQWPATLVQPVGSPLSLECTVEGTSNPNLYWYRQAAGRGLQLLFYSVGIGQISSEVPQNLSASRPQDRQFILSSKKLLLSDSGFYLCAWNTGRSINYGYTFGSGTRLTVV.

The chain employs TRBV6-6 and TRBJ2-1; D unclear. This CDR3 is 12 amino acids long. With 2 bases removed from V and 8 bases from J, the gap between germline ends came to 7 bases. Germline CDR1 is MNHNY and CDR2 is SVGAGI (reference sequence). CDR3 residues: CASSYRVDEQFF. The DNA for the CDR3 is TGTGCCAGCAGTTACCGAGTCGATGAGCAGTTCTTC.

This chain joins TRBV5-5 and TRBJ1-6; no reliable D call. The CDR3 length is 15 residues. Trimming removed 2 bases from V and 4 bases from J, with 10 bases in between. Germline lookup yields CDR1 SGHKS and CDR2 YYEKEE (reference sequence). CDR3 DNA: TGTGCCAGCAGCTTCCGTCCGGTTTATAATTCACCCCTCCACTTT. Translating gives CASSFRPVYNSPLHF.

The genes are TRBV9 and TRBJ2-7, with TRBD1 matching over 12 bases. Germline V CDR1 and CDR2: SGDLS, YYNGEE. The CDR3 covers 15 residues. Trimming removed 3 bases from V and 6 bases from J; junction bases left unmatched: 7. The CDR3 loop is CASSASGTGGLEQYF. CDR3 bases: TGTGCCAGCAGCGCCTCCGGGACAGGGGGCCTCGAGCAGTACTTC.

The table lists this clone with a count of one. An end of the junction does not agree with germline; a read error may underlie this. The J gene is TRBJ1-1, the V gene TRBV2, with unresolved D. The CDR3 consists of 11 residues. Germline CDR1 and CDR2: SNHLY and FYNNEI. This chain's CDR3 is CASSAEPDAFF. Here the CDR3 DNA reads TGTGCCAGCAGTGCGGAGCCTGACGCTTTCTTT. Combining the CDR3 with reference TRBV2 and TRBJ1-1 gives the whole variable domain EPEVTQTPSHQVTQMGQEVILRCVPISNHLYFYWYRQILGQKVEFLVSFYNNEISEKSEIFDDQFSVERPDGSNFTLKIRSTKLEDSAMYFCASSAEPDAFFGQGTRLTVV.

This chain joins TRBV18 and TRBJ1-2; no firm D call. V gave up 0 bases and J gave up 3 bases, with 11 bases separating them. This CDR3 region has 15 residues. CDR1 and CDR2 (germline): KGHSH, LQKENI. This chain's CDR3 is CASSPPGRGYYGYTF. CDR3 DNA sequence: TGTGCCAGCTCACCACCGGGCCGTGGGTACTATGGCTACACCTTC.

The rearrangement joins TRBV18 to TRBJ1-5; unclear D gene. The CDR3 consists of 13 residues. Trimming shortened V by 6 bases and J by 10 bases, and 16 bases separated the two germline ends. The germline CDR1 and CDR2 sequences are KGHSH and LQKENI. Here the CDR3 DNA reads TGTGCCAGCTCTACATCTCTAGAAGGTCCCCAGCATTTT. Amino acid sequence: CASSTSLEGPQHF.

The gene calls are TRBV19 and TRBJ2-3; maybe TRBD1 (6 bases). The V gene's germline CDR1 is LNHDA and CDR2 SQIVND (reference sequence). V lost 8 bases to trimming and J lost 1 base, with 13 bases between them. The CDR3 has 14 residues. DNA for the CDR3: TGTGCCAGTTTAGGACAGACAGGCACAGATACGCAGTATTTT. Its translation is CASLGQTGTDTQYF.

About this clone: This sample includes further DNA sequences coding for the same CDR3. The chain uses TRBV19 and TRBJ1-1, with 7 bases lining up with TRBD1. CDR1 and CDR2 from the germline V gene are LNHDA and SQIVND (reference sequence). This CDR3 is 14 amino acids long. The ends lost 2 bases at V and 4 bases at J; junction bases unmatched: 4. The CDR3 reads CASSITGVGTEAFF. CDR3 coding DNA: TGTGCCAGTAGTATAACAGGGGTAGGCACTGAAGCTTTCTTT. The full variable domain, its missing parts supplied by reference TRBV19 and TRBJ1-1, is DGGITQSPKYLFRKEGQNVTLSCEQNLNHDAMYWYRQDPGQGLRLIYYSQIVNDFQKGDIAEGYSVSREKKESFPLTVTSAQKNPTAFYLCASSITGVGTEAFFGQGTRLTVV.

The chain recombines TRBV19 with TRBJ1-3; D is undetermined. V lost 0 bases and J 0 bases, leaving 12 bases between the germline ends. The CDR3 extends over 17 amino acids. Germline loops: CDR1 LNHDA, CDR2 SQIVND (reference sequence). CDR3 protein: CASSIEGRRNSGNTIYF. DNA of the CDR3: TGTGCCAGTAGTATAGAAGGCAGGCGAAACTCTGGAAACACCATATATTTT.

The genes are TRBV7-2 and TRBJ1-1; perhaps TRBD1 as D (5 bases). Germline V gene data show CDR1 as SGHTA and CDR2 as FQGNSA. The V gene lost 2 bases and the J gene lost 1 base, with 14 bases spanning the gap. The CDR3 has 16 amino acids. The CDR3 nucleotides are TGTGCCAGCAGCTTAAACGGGATGGGGACGAACACTGAAGCTTTCTTT. It is translated as CASSLNGMGTNTEAFF.

V gene TRBV11-1 combines with J gene TRBJ2-3; D is unresolved. V gave up 4 bases and J gave up 4 bases, with 12 bases separating them. The CDR3 totals 14 residues. The germline CDR1 and CDR2 sequences are SGHAT and FQDESV (reference sequence). The CDR3 sequence is CASSSQGGADTQYF. The CDR3 DNA reads TGTGCCAGCAGCTCCCAAGGTGGGGCAGATACGCAGTATTTT.

This clone is a singleton in its sample. The V and J genes are TRBV7-9 and TRBJ2-1, with TRBD1 as a possible D gene (6 bases). There are 14 residues in the CDR3. Trimming left V 3 bases short and J 8 bases short, with 14 bases between. CDR1 and CDR2 (germline): SEHNR, FQNEAQ (reference sequence). CDR3 nucleotide sequence: TGTGCCAGCAGCTTCCGCCAGGGGATGGATGAGCAGTTCTTC. Translating gives CASSFRQGMDEQFF.

The chain joins TRBV30 to TRBJ1-3, with TRBD1 matching 8 bases. The germline gives CDR1 GTSNPN, CDR2 SVGIG (reference sequence). V was clipped by 1 base and J by 8 bases; unmatched bases: 10. The CDR3 consists of 15 residues. CDR3 amino acids: CAWSGGRRGQDTIYF. The CDR3 region has the DNA TGTGCCTGGAGTGGGGGCCGCAGGGGGCAGGACACCATATATTTT. The full variable domain, completed using reference TRBV30 and TRBJ1-3, is SQTIHQWPATLVQPVGSPLSLECTVEGTSNPNLYWYRQAAGRGLQLLFYSVGIGQISSEVPQNLSASRPQDRQFILSSKKLLLSDSGFYLCAWSGGRRGQDTIYFGEGSWLTVV.

This clone turned up a few times. The V and J genes are TRBV7-9 and TRBJ2-1; 7 positions match TRBD1. The CDR3 covers 14 residues. CDR1 SEHNR and CDR2 FQNEAQ come from the germline V gene (reference sequence). V lost 8 bases, J lost 4 bases, and 8 bases stayed unmatched. CDR3 bases: TGTGCCAGCCAACGACAGGGCTCTTACAATGAGCAGTTCTTC. This sequence encodes CASQRQGSYNEQFF.

V usage is TRBV28 and J usage is TRBJ1-3; D gene uncertain. Germline-derived CDR1 and CDR2 are MDHEN and SYDVKM. This CDR3 has 14 amino acids. Trimming pared 7 bases from V and 0 bases from J, leaving 10 bases between. CDR3 region: CASNEQSSGNTIYF. The CDR3 DNA sequence: TGTGCCAGCAATGAACAGAGCTCTGGAAACACCATATATTTT.

The chain recombines TRBV29-1 with TRBJ1-6, with no clear D. The CDR3 has 13 amino acids. V lost 7 bases and J lost 8, with 15 bases in between. Germline CDR1 and CDR2: SQVTM and ANQGSEA. This CDR3 reads CSALVGRDSPLHF. The CDR3 DNA reads TGCAGCGCCCTCGTTGGCAGAGATTCACCCCTCCACTTT. Combining the CDR3 with reference TRBV29-1 and TRBJ1-6 gives the whole variable domain SAVISQKPSRDICQRGTSLTIQCQVDSQVTMMFWYRQQPGQSLTLIATANQGSEATYESGFVIDKFPISRPNLTFSTLTVSNMSPEDSSIYLCSALVGRDSPLHFGNGTRLTVT.

The gene calls are TRBV24-1 and TRBJ2-2; 9 nucleotides align to TRBD1. The CDR3 contains 18 residues. The germline CDR1 and CDR2 sequences are KGHDR and SFDVKD. J was trimmed by 6 bases and V by 0 bases; bases with no gene match: 10. The CDR3 spells CATSDLNPGQGRSGELFF. DNA for the CDR3: TGTGCCACCAGTGATTTGAACCCGGGACAGGGAAGGTCCGGGGAGCTGTTTTTT.

The chain has TRBV15 and TRBJ2-5; TRBD1 might be the D (5 bases). V dropped 3 bases and J dropped 3 bases, with 11 bases sitting between them. The CDR3 length is 14 residues. Germline CDR1 is LNHNV and CDR2 is YYDKDF (reference sequence). Here the CDR3 DNA reads TGTGCCACCAGCAGGGACAAGGCTAAAGAGACCCAGTACTTC. Translating gives CATSRDKAKETQYF.

The V gene is TRBV3-1 (or the pseudogene TRBV3-2), the J gene TRBJ1-3; D not certain. Germline loops: CDR1 LGHDT, CDR2 YNNKEL (reference sequence). The CDR3 runs to 17 residues. The V end was cut by 4 bases, the J end by 0 bases, with 16 bases between. CDR3 residues: CASSRPGGGVSGNTIYF. The CDR3 coding sequence is TGTGCCAGCAGCCGCCCGGGTGGTGGGGTCTCTGGAAACACCATATATTTT.

This chain links TRBV7-8 with TRBJ2-3; D unclear. V lost 4 bases and J 7 bases, leaving 9 bases between the germline ends. Germline V gene data show CDR1 as SGHVS and CDR2 as FQNEAQ. This CDR3 region has 12 residues. The CDR3 region has the DNA TGTGCCAGCAGCTGGGTGGGGAATACGCAGTATTTT. Its translation is CASSWVGNTQYF.

The V gene is TRBV6-4, the J gene TRBJ2-2, with D tentatively TRBD1 or TRBD2 (5 bases each). Trimming left V 4 bases short and J 6 bases short, with 12 bases between. This CDR3 is built from 14 residues. Germline loops: CDR1 MRHNA, CDR2 SNTAGT. The CDR3 loop reads CASSGAGAPGELFF. CDR3 nucleotides: TGTGCCAGCAGTGGGGCCGGGGCCCCCGGGGAGCTGTTTTTT.

V gene TRBV6-2 or TRBV6-3 combines with J gene TRBJ1-1, with TRBD1 matching over 7 bases. CDR1 and CDR2 from the germline V gene are MNHEY and SVGEGT. The CDR3 runs 13 residues. Trimming took 2 bases from V and 4 from J; bases not matched to a gene: 1. CDR3 bases: TGTGCCAGCAGTTACCGGGACAGCACTGAAGCTTTCTTT. This sequence encodes CASSYRDSTEAFF.